This T cell receptor beta chain was recorded in a study of cytomegalovirus exposure and HLA in healthy donors. The CDR3 covers 18 residues. Germline CDR1 LGHNA, CDR2 YNFKEQ. Trimming cost V 2 bases and J 4 bases; bases outside gene matches: 11. The PCR contained 60 Vbeta and 13 Jbeta primers. Clones were sequenced by immunoSEQ multiplex PCR, and TCRdb holds only the in-frame ones, with some missing. The sample lists about 120,000 clones; about 80% were seen once. The source of this sequence is an older woman in good health and CMV-seropositive. The specimen sequenced was PBMCs. The chain carries TRBV4-2 and TRBJ2-5; 12 positions match TRBD2. The CDR3: CASSQTRLAGGSGETQYF. CDR3 nucleotides: TGTGCCAGCAGCCAAACCCGCCTAGCGGGAGGGTCGGGAGAGACCCAGTACTTC.